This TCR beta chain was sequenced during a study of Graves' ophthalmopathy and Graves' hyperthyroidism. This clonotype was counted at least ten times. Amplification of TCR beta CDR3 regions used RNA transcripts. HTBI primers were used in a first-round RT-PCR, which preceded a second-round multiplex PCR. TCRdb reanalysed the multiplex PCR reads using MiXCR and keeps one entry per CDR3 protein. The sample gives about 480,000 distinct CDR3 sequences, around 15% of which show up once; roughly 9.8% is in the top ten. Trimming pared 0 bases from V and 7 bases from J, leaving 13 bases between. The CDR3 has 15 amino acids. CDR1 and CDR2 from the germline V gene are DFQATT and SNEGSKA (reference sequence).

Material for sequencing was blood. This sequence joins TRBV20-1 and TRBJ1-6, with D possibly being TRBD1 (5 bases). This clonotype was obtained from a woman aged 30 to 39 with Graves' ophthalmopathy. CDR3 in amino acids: CSARDTREGNSPLHF. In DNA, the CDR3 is TGCAGTGCTAGAGATACCAGGGAAGGAAATTCACCCCTCCACTTT.